This TCR beta chain was sequenced for a study of regulatory T cells in long-lasting Graves disease. Findings and caveats of the study: Persistent patients had a count of shared public clonotypes (approximately 3,000) that exceeded that of new patients (approximately 1,000). Persistent cases favored TRBV28, TRBJ1-2 and TRBJ2-5.

CDR3 regions were amplified by Arm-PCR using iRepertoire HTBI primers to build TCR beta libraries. TCRdb processed the multiplex PCR reads anew with MiXCR; each CDR3 protein has one entry. The sample has hundreds of thousands of distinct CDR3 sequences; 15% to 20% are singletons. Germline CDR1 MNHEY, CDR2 SMNVEV (reference sequence). CDR3 length equals 16 residues. V dropped 3 bases and J dropped 2 bases, with 14 bases sitting between them. This clonotype was seen more than once but under ten times. Its matching antigen is unknown. Time point here: newly diagnosed GD, antithyroid drugs for less than 3 months. Generation of the TCR library employed RNA extracted from PBMCs. The same data also contributed to another study, on T cells in Graves' hyperthyroidism and ophthalmopathy. From that second work: An initial round of RT-PCR targeting the TCR CDR3 relied on the HTBI primer set. Within blood appeared most thyroid clonotypes that had expanded above 0.001.

The sample consisted of peripheral blood mononuclear cells (PBMCs), taken at new diagnosis, from a patient treated with antithyroid drugs. The receptor was isolated from a woman aged 40-60 years with Graves disease. The J gene is TRBJ1-3, the V gene TRBV27, with D tentatively TRBD1 (6 bases). The CDR3 loop reads CASSLRSAGAGNTIYF. The CDR3 DNA reads TGTGCCAGCAGTTTGCGCTCCGCAGGGGCTGGAAACACCATATATTTT.